This TCR beta chain was captured in a study of cytomegalovirus exposure and HLA in healthy donors. Study-wide results and caveats: A missense DCLRE1C variant was associated with V- and J-gene trimming of TCR beta chains in a later analysis, and an independent cohort replicated the association.

Germline V gives CDR1 SGDLS, CDR2 YYNGEE. CDR3 length: 15 residues. Trimming cost V 0 bases and J 2 bases; bases outside gene matches: 1. Of note for this clone: The antigen remains undetermined.

PCR involved 60 Vbeta and 13 Jbeta primers. Sequencing used immunoSEQ multiplex PCR; TCRdb keeps in-frame clones, though not all of them. The profile shows fewer than 250,000 clones, about 80% of them singletons. The rearrangement links TRBV9 to TRBJ2-1; TRBD2 matches at 8 bases. The sequenced sample consisted of PBMCs. The sequence derives from a man aged 18 to 29 in good health and CMV-seronegative. CDR3: CASSVGSGTYNEQFF. CDR3 sequence (DNA): TGTGCCAGCAGCGTAGGTAGCGGGACCTACAATGAGCAGTTCTTC.